This paragraph reports one T cell receptor beta chain. Its antigen remains unknown. The CDR3 end falls 3 residues outside the read, so it is completed with the germline J gene. CDR3 length: 20 amino acids. J lost 3 bases, V lost 0 bases, and 15 bases had no gene match. CDR1 and CDR2 (germline): MRHNA, SNTAGT. This sample is part of a study of T cells in women clearing cervical HPV infection. TCR beta CDR3 amplified by multiplex PCR from roughly 1,100 ng genomic DNA. Method: immunoSEQ multiplex PCR; TCRdb's copy keeps in-frame clones and lacks some. The sample totals under 50,000 clones. Points from the study as a whole: Unknown T-cell numbers per sample may underlie the richness differences. Cases carried less TRBV6-7 than controls: about 0.1% versus 0.15%.

Sequenced input: blood buffy coat. The origin of this receptor is a woman between 18 and 70 years old with a cervical HPV16 infection that either progressed to CIN3+ or cleared (not recorded which). This chain uses TRBV6-4 with TRBJ1-5, with 9 nucleotides matching TRBD1. CDR3 sequence reads: CASSDSWDRDALRVNQPQHF. The DNA read from the CDR3 is TGTGCCAGCAGTGACTCGTGGGACAGGGATGCTCTTAGGGTCAATCAGCCC.